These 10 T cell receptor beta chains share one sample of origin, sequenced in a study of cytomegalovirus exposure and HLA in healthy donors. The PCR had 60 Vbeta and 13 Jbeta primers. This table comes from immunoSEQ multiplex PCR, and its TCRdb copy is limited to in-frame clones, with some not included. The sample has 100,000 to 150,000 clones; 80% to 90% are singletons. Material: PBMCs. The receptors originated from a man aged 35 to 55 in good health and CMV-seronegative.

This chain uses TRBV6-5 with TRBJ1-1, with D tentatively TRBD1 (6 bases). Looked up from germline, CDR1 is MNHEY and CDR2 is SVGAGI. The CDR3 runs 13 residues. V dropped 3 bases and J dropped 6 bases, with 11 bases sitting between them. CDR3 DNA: TGTGCCAGCAGTTATGGGGGCGTCGCTGAAGCTTTCTTT. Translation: CASSYGGVAEAFF.

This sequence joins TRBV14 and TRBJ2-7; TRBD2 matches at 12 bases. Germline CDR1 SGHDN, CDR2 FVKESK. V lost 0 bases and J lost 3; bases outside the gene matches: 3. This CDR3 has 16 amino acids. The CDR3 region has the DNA TGTGCCAGCAGCCAAGATAAGGGACTAGCGGGCTACGAGCAGTACTTC. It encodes CASSQDKGLAGYEQYF.

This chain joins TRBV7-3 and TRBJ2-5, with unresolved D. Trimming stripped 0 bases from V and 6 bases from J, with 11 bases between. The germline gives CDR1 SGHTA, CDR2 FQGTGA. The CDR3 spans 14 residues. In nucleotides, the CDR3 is TGTGCCAGCAGCTTAACTGGAGATATGAAGACCCAGTACTTC. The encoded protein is CASSLTGDMKTQYF.

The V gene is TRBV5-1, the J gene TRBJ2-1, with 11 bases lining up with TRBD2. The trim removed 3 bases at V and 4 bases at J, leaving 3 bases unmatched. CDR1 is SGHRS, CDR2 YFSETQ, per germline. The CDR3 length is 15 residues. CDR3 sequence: CASSYGLAGYNEQFF. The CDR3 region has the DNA TGCGCCAGCAGCTACGGACTAGCGGGTTACAATGAGCAGTTCTTC.

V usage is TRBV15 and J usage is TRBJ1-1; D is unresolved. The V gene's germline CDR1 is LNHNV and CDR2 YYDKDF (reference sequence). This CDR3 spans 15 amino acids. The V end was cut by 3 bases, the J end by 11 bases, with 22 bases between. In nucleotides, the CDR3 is TGTGCCACCAGCAGCATGGAGTCAGGAACCCGCGGGGCTTTCTTT. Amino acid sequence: CATSSMESGTRGAFF.

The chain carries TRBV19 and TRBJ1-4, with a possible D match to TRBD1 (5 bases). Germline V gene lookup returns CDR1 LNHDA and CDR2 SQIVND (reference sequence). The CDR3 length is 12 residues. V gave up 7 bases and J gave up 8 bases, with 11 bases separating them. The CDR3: CASTERGEKLFF. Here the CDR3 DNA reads TGTGCCAGTACGGAACGGGGGGAAAAACTGTTTTTT.

CDR3 nucleotides: TGTGCCAGCAGCTTAGTTGGGACAGGGAATCAGCCCCAGCATTTT. It is translated as CASSLVGTGNQPQHF. The chain recombines TRBV7-2 with TRBJ1-5; TRBD1 matches 9 bases. V trimming: 1 base; J trimming: 4 bases; junction bases outside the gene matches: 2. CDR1 and CDR2 from the germline V gene are SGHTA and FQGNSA. The CDR3 totals 15 residues.

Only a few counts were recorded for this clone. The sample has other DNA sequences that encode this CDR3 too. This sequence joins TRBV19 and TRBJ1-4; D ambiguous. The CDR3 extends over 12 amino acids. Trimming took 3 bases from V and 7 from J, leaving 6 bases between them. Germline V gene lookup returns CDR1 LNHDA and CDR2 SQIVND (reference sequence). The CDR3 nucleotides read TGTGCCAGTAGTATTCGGGGTGAAAAACTGTTTTTT. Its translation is CASSIRGEKLFF.

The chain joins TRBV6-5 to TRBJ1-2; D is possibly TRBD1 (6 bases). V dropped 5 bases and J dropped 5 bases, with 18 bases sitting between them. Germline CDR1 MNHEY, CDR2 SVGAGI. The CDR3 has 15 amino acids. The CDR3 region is CASSRTGLGNYGYTF. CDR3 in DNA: TGTGCCAGCAGTCGAACAGGGTTGGGGAATTATGGCTACACCTTC.

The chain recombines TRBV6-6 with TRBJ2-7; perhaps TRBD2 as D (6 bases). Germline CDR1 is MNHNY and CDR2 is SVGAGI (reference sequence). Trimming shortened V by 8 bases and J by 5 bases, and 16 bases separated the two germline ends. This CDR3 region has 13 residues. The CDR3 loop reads CASEAGLRHEQYF. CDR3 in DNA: TGTGCCAGCGAGGCGGGGCTAAGGCACGAGCAGTACTTC.